The 26 T cell receptor beta chains below were found in one sample sequenced in a study of CD8 T cells in ankylosing spondylitis. TCRdb called the 5' RACE reads again in MiXCR, with one record for every CDR3 protein. The table shows about 140,000 distinct CDR3 sequences, with 6% to 8% occurring only once. Material: blood, either unsorted or a sorted T cell fraction (not recorded which). These receptor sequences come from a female donor with ankylosing spondylitis or in good health (not recorded which).

This clonotype was picked up a small number of times. This sequence joins TRBV5-1 and TRBJ1-1; D perhaps matches TRBD1 (5 bases). Germline CDR1 reads SGHRS; CDR2 reads YFSETQ. This CDR3 has 16 residues. Deletions cut 5 bases from V and 0 bases from J, with 17 bases between. CDR3 DNA sequence: TGCGCCAGCAGAGCCGCTGGGGGAATCATGAACACTGAAGCTTTCTTT. Translation gives CASRAAGGIMNTEAFF.

There are many counts of this clonotype. The chain combines TRBV20-1 with TRBJ2-5; the D gene is possibly TRBD1 (6 bases). The CDR3 is made up of 14 amino acids. Trimming left V 6 bases short and J 5 bases short, with 19 bases between. The germline CDR1 and CDR2 sequences are DFQATT and SNEGSKA (reference sequence). This chain's CDR3 is CSARDTSKGETQYF. CDR3 coding DNA: TGCAGTGCAAGGGACACTTCGAAGGGGGAGACCCAGTACTTC.

This clonotype was picked up many times. This chain links TRBV6-1 with TRBJ1-6, with 8 bases fitting TRBD1. The V segment lost 2 bases and the J segment 6 bases; nucleotides outside the gene matches: 9. The CDR3 runs 17 residues. Germline CDR1 MNHNS, CDR2 SASEGT. The CDR3 loop is CASSEQLTGAGNSPLHF. The CDR3 coding sequence is TGTGCCAGCAGTGAACAATTGACAGGGGCCGGTAATTCACCCCTCCACTTT.

The table lists this clonotype with many counts. This chain uses TRBV7-3 with TRBJ2-1; D is ambiguous. This CDR3 region has 13 residues. Germline CDR1 reads SGHTA; CDR2 reads FQGTGA. Trimming pared 2 bases from V and 5 bases from J, leaving 7 bases between. DNA for the CDR3: TGTGCCAGCAGCTTAGGGGTCGACAATGAGCAGTTCTTC. Its protein product is CASSLGVDNEQFF.

This clonotype has at least ten counts. The J gene is TRBJ2-1, the V gene TRBV7-2; 12 bases agree with TRBD2. Germline loops: CDR1 SGHTA, CDR2 FQGNSA. The V and J ends lost 5 bases and 4 bases, in that order; junction bases with no gene match: 6. The CDR3 is 16 residues long. The CDR3 region is CASSKTSGRAYNEQFF. CDR3 sequence (DNA): TGTGCCAGCAGCAAGACTAGCGGGAGAGCTTACAATGAGCAGTTCTTC.

The chain couples TRBV9 to TRBJ1-1; no clear D gene. CDR1 and CDR2 from the germline V gene are SGDLS and YYNGEE. The CDR3 spans 13 residues. V dropped 0 bases and J dropped 3 bases, with 6 bases sitting between them. This chain's CDR3 is CASSVVGDTEAFF. The CDR3 region has the DNA TGTGCCAGCAGCGTAGTGGGAGACACTGAAGCTTTCTTT. Full variable domain (rest looked up from reference TRBV9 and TRBJ1-1): DSGVTQTPKHLITATGQRVTLRCSPRSGDLSVYWYQQSLDQGLQFLIQYYNGEERAKGNILERFSAQQFPDLHSELNLSSLELGDSALYFCASSVVGDTEAFFGQGTRLTVV.

There are a few counts of this clonotype. One end of the junction fails to match germline, which may point to a read error. CDR3 nucleotide sequence: TGCAGCGTTGACCGGTGGACAGGGTCCGATAACACTCAAGCTTTCTTT. Translation: CSVDRWTGSDNTQAFF. The genes are TRBV29-1 and TRBJ1-1; TRBD1 matches 8 bases. CDR1 is SQVTM and CDR2 is ANQGSEA in the germline V gene. The CDR3 has 16 residues.

This clonotype was detected ten times or more. The rearrangement joins TRBV5-1 to TRBJ1-1; D is undetermined. The CDR3 runs to 15 residues. Trimming left V 5 bases short and J 2 bases short, with 16 bases between. Germline CDR1 reads SGHRS; CDR2 reads YFSETQ. CDR3 DNA sequence: TGCGCCAGCAGGCGAGCCGAAATACAAAACACTGAAGCTTTCTTT. It encodes CASRRAEIQNTEAFF. Variable domain in full (rest from reference TRBV5-1 and TRBJ1-1): KAGVTQTPRYLIKTRGQQVTLSCSPISGHRSVSWYQQTPGQGLQFLFEYFSETQRNKGNFPGRFSGRQFSNSRSEMNVSTLELGDSALYLCASRRAEIQNTEAFFGQGTRLTVV.

The table lists this clonotype with many counts. This rearrangement joins TRBV20-1 to TRBJ1-1; TRBD1 matches at 8 bases. This CDR3 is 13 amino acids long. Germline-derived CDR1 and CDR2 are DFQATT and SNEGSKA (reference sequence). With 6 bases clipped from V and 5 bases from J, the junction kept 8 bases outside the gene matches. The chain's CDR3 is CSANRGESTEAFF. DNA for the CDR3: TGCAGTGCCAACAGGGGGGAGAGTACTGAAGCTTTCTTT.

This clonotype was found many times. The rearrangement uses TRBV7-2 and TRBJ1-2, with 11 bases that match TRBD1. Per the germline V gene, CDR1 is SGHTA and CDR2 is FQGNSA. Losses at the gene ends were 5 bases for V and 3 bases for J; bases not matched to a gene: 5. This CDR3 contains 15 residues. CDR3 loop: CASSRPGQGDYGYTF. In DNA form, the CDR3 reads TGTGCCAGCAGCCGCCCGGGACAGGGGGACTATGGCTACACCTTC.

Worth noting for this clonotype: The junction and the germline gene differ at one end; a read error may be behind it. V usage is TRBV20-1 and J usage is TRBJ1-1, with TRBD1 identical over 7 bases. Germline loops: CDR1 DFQATT, CDR2 SNEGSKA (reference sequence). CDR3 length: 14 residues. CDR3 bases: TGCAGTGCTAGACGAGGGGGCATGAACAGTGAAGCTTTCTTT. This codes for CSARRGGMNSEAFF.

This clonotype was recorded at least ten times. The gene calls are TRBV11-2 and TRBJ1-2; a possible D gene is TRBD1 (5 bases). The CDR3 has 14 amino acids. Germline lookup yields CDR1 SGHAT and CDR2 FQNNGV. Deletions cut 1 base from V and 7 bases from J, with 13 bases between. The CDR3 bases are TGTGCCAGCAGCTTAGTGGGGGGATTGTCTGGCTACACCTTC. Translation: CASSLVGGLSGYTF.

This clonotype was counted many times. The V and J genes are TRBV12-3 or TRBV12-4 and TRBJ2-7, with no clear D. With 0 bases removed from V and 6 bases from J, the gap between germline ends came to 0 bases. The CDR3 is 10 amino acids. CDR3 sequence reads: CASSLAEQYF. For the CDR3, the DNA is TGTGCCAGCAGTTTAGCCGAGCAGTACTTC.

In its sample, this clonotype was seen many times. The chain is built from TRBV12-3 or TRBV12-4 and TRBJ2-1; D might be TRBD2 (5 bases). V was shortened by 3 bases and J by 3 bases, with 12 bases between the two germline ends. This CDR3 has 15 residues. CDR3 in amino acids: CASSLVTGYYNEQFF. CDR3 DNA: TGTGCCAGCAGTTTGGTAACGGGGTACTACAATGAGCAGTTCTTC.

This clonotype was counted a few times. The chain couples TRBV11-2 to TRBJ2-7; 9 bases line up with TRBD2. CDR1 SGHAT and CDR2 FQNNGV come from the germline V gene. CDR3 length equals 19 residues. V gave up 6 bases and J gave up 2 bases; unmatched junction bases: 20. The CDR3 coding sequence is TGTGCCAGCAGTTCATACCCCAATAGCGGGGGTAAGATTCCCTACGAGCAGTACTTC. It translates to CASSSYPNSGGKIPYEQYF.

The sample holds many counts of this clonotype. The chain recombines TRBV6-5 with TRBJ2-7; D gene unclear. V was shortened by 0 bases and J by 6 bases, with 9 bases between the two germline ends. The V gene's germline CDR1 is MNHEY and CDR2 SVGAGI. The CDR3 is made up of 13 amino acids. Here the CDR3 DNA reads TGTGCCAGCAGTTACTCGGCAACGGGCGAGCAGTACTTC. This codes for CASSYSATGEQYF.

This clonotype was seen repeatedly, ten times or more. V gene TRBV20-1 combines with J gene TRBJ1-3, with a possible D match to TRBD1 (5 bases). V was pared by 0 bases and J by 2 bases, with 11 bases between. The CDR3 has 15 amino acids. The germline CDR1 and CDR2 sequences are DFQATT and SNEGSKA (reference sequence). The CDR3 region is CSARDGGTAGNTIYF. CDR3 DNA: TGCAGTGCTAGAGATGGGGGGACGGCTGGAAACACCATATATTTT.

The J gene is TRBJ2-2, the V gene TRBV5-1, with a weak D call TRBD2 (6 bases). This CDR3 is built from 15 residues. Germline loops: CDR1 SGHRS, CDR2 YFSETQ. V shed 0 bases and J shed 4 bases, with 10 bases lying between them. The CDR3 DNA is TGCGCCAGCAGCTTGGCCGACGGGGGCACCGGGGAGCTGTTTTTT. Translating gives CASSLADGGTGELFF.

This clonotype was seen at least ten times. The V gene is TRBV5-1, the J gene TRBJ2-3, with D possibly being TRBD1 (6 bases). Germline V gene lookup returns CDR1 SGHRS and CDR2 YFSETQ. The V end lost 4 bases, the J end lost 2 bases, and 17 bases lay between the germline ends. The CDR3 consists of 16 residues. The CDR3 coding sequence is TGCGCCAGCAGCGGAGGCCGGGACACTATCACAGATACGCAGTATTTT. Residues: CASSGGRDTITDTQYF.

This clonotype has just a few counts. Compared with germline, one end of the junction differs, possibly owing to a read error. The rearrangement uses TRBV7-7 and TRBJ2-5; 9 positions agree with TRBD1. The CDR3 totals 15 residues. CDR1 is SSHAT, CDR2 FNYEAQ, per germline (reference sequence). This CDR3 is CASSLNRGQGETQYF. Written as DNA, the CDR3 is TGTGCTAGCAGCTTAAACAGGGGGCAGGGAGAGACCCAGTACTTC.

This clonotype was counted many times. CDR3 coding DNA: TGTGCCAGCAGCCTTCTGGGGGAATCGAACACCGGGGAGCTGTTTTTT. This codes for CASSLLGESNTGELFF. This chain connects TRBV7-8 to TRBJ2-2, with D tentatively TRBD1 or TRBD2 (5 bases each). V gave up 5 bases and J gave up 0 bases, with 13 bases separating them. CDR1 and CDR2 from the germline V gene are SGHVS and FQNEAQ. This CDR3 spans 16 amino acids.

This clonotype has ten or more counts. J is TRBJ2-6 and V is TRBV25-1, with 7 nucleotides matching TRBD2. CDR3 length equals 19 residues. Unmatched junction bases numbered 17, after V lost 1 base and J lost 8 bases. CDR1 is MGHDK, CDR2 SYGVNS, per germline. The CDR3 nucleotides are TGTGCCAGCAGTGAATTAGCTAGCGGAGGAGGCAAAGGGACCAACGTCCTGACTTTC. Translated, it gives CASSELASGGGKGTNVLTF.

Of note for this clonotype: A junction end diverges from the germline sequence, so it may reflect a read error. V and J are TRBV20-1 and TRBJ1-1; D remains ambiguous. The germline CDR1 and CDR2 sequences are DFQATT and SNEGSKA (reference sequence). This CDR3 has 13 amino acids. CDR3 sequence: CSARVDGNTETFF. CDR3 sequence (DNA): TGCAGTGCTAGAGTCGACGGGAACACTGAAACTTTCTTT.

This clonotype has more than one count but fewer than ten. This chain links TRBV29-1 with TRBJ2-1; a possible D gene is TRBD2 (6 bases). CDR3 length equals 14 residues. Trimming removed 2 bases at V and 5 bases at J, with 13 bases between. Germline CDR1 is SQVTM and CDR2 is ANQGSEA. The CDR3 DNA is TGCAGCGTTGAACGGGGGACGGGCCACAATGAGCAGTTCTTC. Protein product: CSVERGTGHNEQFF.

This clonotype was counted only a few times. The V call is TRBV4-1, the J call TRBJ2-5; D ambiguous. V lost 4 bases to trimming and J lost 5 bases, with 11 bases between them. This CDR3 comprises 13 residues. Germline V gene data show CDR1 as MGHRA and CDR2 as YSYEKL. This CDR3 reads CASSLSTGETQYF. The CDR3 DNA reads as TGCGCCAGCAGCCTGTCTACTGGGGAGACCCAGTACTTC.

The table lists this clonotype with a few counts. V and J are TRBV7-2 and TRBJ1-6; the D gene is possibly TRBD1 (6 bases). CDR1 and CDR2 from the germline V gene are SGHTA and FQGNSA. CDR3 length: 16 residues. V gave up 1 base and J gave up 7 bases, with 14 bases separating them. This chain's CDR3 is CASSLGDQGTNSPLHF. CDR3 DNA sequence: TGTGCCAGCAGCTTAGGGGATCAGGGGACGAATTCACCCCTCCACTTT.